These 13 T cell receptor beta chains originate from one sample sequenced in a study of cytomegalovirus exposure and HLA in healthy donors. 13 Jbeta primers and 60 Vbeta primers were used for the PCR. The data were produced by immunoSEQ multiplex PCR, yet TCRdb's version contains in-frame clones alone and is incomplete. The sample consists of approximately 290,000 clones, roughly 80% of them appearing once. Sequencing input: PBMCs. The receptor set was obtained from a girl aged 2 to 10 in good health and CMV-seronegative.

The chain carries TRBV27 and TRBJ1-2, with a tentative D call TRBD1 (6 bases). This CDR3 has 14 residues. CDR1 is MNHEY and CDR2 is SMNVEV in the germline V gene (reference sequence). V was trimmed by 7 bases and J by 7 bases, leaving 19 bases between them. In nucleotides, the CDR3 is TGTGCCAGCACCCCTAAAGGGGGTTCGGGTGGCTACACCTTC. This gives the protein CASTPKGGSGGYTF.

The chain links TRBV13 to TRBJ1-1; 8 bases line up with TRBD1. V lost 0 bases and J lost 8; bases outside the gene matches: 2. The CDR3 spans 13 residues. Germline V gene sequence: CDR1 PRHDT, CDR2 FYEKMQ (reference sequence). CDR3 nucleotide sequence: TGTGCCAGCAGCTTAGGACAGGGGGGCGAAGCTTTCTTT. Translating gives CASSLGQGGEAFF.

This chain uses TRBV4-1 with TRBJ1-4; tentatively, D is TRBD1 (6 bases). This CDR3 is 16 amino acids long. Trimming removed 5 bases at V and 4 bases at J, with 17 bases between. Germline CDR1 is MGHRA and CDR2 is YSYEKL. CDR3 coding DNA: TGCGCCAGCAGCATAAGGACTCGGACAGATAATGAAAAACTGTTTTTT. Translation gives CASSIRTRTDNEKLFF.

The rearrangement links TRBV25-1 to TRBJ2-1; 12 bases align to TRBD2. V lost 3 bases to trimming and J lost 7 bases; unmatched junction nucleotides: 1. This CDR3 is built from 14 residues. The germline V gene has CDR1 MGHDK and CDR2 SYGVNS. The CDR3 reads CASSELAGGNEQFF. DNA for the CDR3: TGTGCCAGCAGTGAGCTAGCGGGAGGGAATGAGCAGTTCTTC.

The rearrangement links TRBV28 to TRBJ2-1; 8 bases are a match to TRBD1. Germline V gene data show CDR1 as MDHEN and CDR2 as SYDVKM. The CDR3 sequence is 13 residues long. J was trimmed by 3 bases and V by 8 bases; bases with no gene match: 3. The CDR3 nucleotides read TGTGCCAGCCTGGGACAGGTCTACAATGAGCAGTTCTTC. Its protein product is CASLGQVYNEQFF.

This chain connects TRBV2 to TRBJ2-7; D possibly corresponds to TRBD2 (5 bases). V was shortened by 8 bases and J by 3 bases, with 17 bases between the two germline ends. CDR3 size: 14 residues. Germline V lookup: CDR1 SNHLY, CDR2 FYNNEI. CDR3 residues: CASRKGAPLYEQYF. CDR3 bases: TGTGCCAGCCGTAAGGGAGCCCCCCTCTACGAGCAGTACTTC.

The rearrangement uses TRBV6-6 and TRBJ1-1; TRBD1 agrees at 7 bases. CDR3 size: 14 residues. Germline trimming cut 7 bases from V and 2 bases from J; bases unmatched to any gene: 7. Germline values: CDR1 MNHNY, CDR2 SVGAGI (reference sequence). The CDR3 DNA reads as TGTGCCAGCAAGGTCGGACAGGTTAACACTGAAGCTTTCTTT. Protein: CASKVGQVNTEAFF.

The CDR3 DNA is TGTGCCAGCGGCCCACGAAACACTGAAGCTTTCTTT. Translating gives CASGPRNTEAFF. The chain employs TRBV7-8 and TRBJ1-1; no clear D gene. The CDR3 consists of 12 residues. V was trimmed by 8 bases and J by 2 bases, leaving 9 bases between them. Germline V lookup: CDR1 SGHVS, CDR2 FQNEAQ.

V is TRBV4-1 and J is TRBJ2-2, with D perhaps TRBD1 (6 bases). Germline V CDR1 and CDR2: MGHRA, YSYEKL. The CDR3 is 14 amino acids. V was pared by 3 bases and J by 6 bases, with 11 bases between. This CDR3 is CASSQYRAPGELFF. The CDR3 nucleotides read TGCGCCAGCAGCCAGTACAGGGCCCCCGGGGAGCTGTTTTTT.

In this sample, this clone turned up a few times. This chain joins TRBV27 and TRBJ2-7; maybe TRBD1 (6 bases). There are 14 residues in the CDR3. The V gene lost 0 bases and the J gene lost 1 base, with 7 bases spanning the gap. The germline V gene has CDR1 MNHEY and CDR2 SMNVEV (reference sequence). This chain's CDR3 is CASSLSTGSYEQYF. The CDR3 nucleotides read TGTGCCAGCAGTTTATCCACAGGGTCCTACGAGCAGTACTTC.

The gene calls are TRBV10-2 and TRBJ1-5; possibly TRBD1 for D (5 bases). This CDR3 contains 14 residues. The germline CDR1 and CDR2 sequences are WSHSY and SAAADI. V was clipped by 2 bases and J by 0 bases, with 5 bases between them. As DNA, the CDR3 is TGCGCCAGCAGTGAGGACAGTAGCAATCAGCCCCAGCATTTT. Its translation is CASSEDSSNQPQHF.

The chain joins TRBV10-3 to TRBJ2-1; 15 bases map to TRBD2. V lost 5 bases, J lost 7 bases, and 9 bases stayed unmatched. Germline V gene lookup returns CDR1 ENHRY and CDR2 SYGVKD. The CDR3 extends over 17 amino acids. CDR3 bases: TGTGCCATCAGTTTACTGGGACTAGCGGGAGGAAAGAATGAGCAGTTCTTC. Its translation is CAISLLGLAGGKNEQFF.

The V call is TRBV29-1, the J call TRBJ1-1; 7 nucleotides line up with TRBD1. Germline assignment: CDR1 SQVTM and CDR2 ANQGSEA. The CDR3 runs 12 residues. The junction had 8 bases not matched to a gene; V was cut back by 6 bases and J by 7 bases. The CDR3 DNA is TGCAGCGTCAGACAGGGAAATGGTGAAGCTTTCTTT. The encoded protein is CSVRQGNGEAFF. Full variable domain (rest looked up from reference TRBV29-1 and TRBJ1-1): SAVISQKPSRDICQRGTSLTIQCQVDSQVTMMFWYRQQPGQSLTLIATANQGSEATYESGFVIDKFPISRPNLTFSTLTVSNMSPEDSSIYLCSVRQGNGEAFFGQGTRLTVV.